This TCR beta chain was found in a study of blood T cell repertoires in COVID-19. The V gene lost 2 bases and the J gene lost 1 base, with 10 bases spanning the gap. The CDR3 covers 15 residues. Germline V gene sequence: CDR1 MNHEY, CDR2 SVGAGI. Method: immunoSEQ multiplex PCR; TCRdb's copy keeps in-frame clones and lacks some. The data hold tens of thousands of clones, with 85% observed a single time. The chain is built from TRBV6-5 and TRBJ2-3; D perhaps matches TRBD2 (7 bases). The sample comprised peripheral blood. This receptor was identified in a human donor in a cohort sampled during active COVID-19. For the CDR3, the DNA is TGTGCCAGCAGTTACGGAGGGGGGGGCACAGATACGCAGTATTTT. It translates to CASSYGGGGTDTQYF.